Shown below are 21 T cell receptor beta chains from a single sample sequenced in a study of T cells after posttransplantation cyclophosphamide. The table came from immunoSEQ multiplex PCR; TCRdb's copy has only in-frame clones and leaves some out. The sample was found to contain about 39,000 clones, and every one recurs. Sequencing was done on a sample of PBMCs. Source of these receptors: a woman between 45 and 65 years old in good health and a related stem cell transplant donor.

The sample holds many counts of this clone. The V gene is TRBV11-3, the J gene TRBJ2-3, with TRBD1 matching over 8 bases. The CDR3 runs 15 residues. The junction had 3 bases not matched to a gene; V was cut back by 2 bases and J by 2 bases. Germline lookup yields CDR1 SGHNT and CDR2 YENEEA. CDR3 DNA sequence: TGTGCCAGCAGCTTACAGGGGGCTCTCACAGATACGCAGTATTTT. It is translated as CASSLQGALTDTQYF.

This clone has a count of ten or more. J is TRBJ2-7 and V is TRBV28; TRBD2 is a possible D gene (5 bases). Germline lookup yields CDR1 MDHEN and CDR2 SYDVKM. The CDR3 length is 15 residues. V lost 6 bases and J lost 2, with 17 bases in between. CDR3 in amino acids: CASSSRAERTYEQYF. The CDR3 DNA reads TGTGCCAGCAGCTCCCGAGCGGAGCGGACCTACGAGCAGTACTTC.

This clone was counted many times. The V and J genes are TRBV5-6 and TRBJ1-2; 11 positions match TRBD1. Germline CDR1 and CDR2: SGHDT and YYEEEE. The CDR3 is 18 residues long. Germline trimming cut 4 bases from V and 3 bases from J; bases unmatched to any gene: 14. The CDR3 sequence: CASSRPGQGDSFYYGYTF. As DNA, the CDR3 is TGTGCCAGCAGCAGGCCGGGACAGGGGGATTCATTTTACTATGGCTACACCTTC.

This clone was detected ten times or more. The V and J genes are TRBV6-8 and TRBJ1-3; D not resolved. Trimming removed 6 bases at V and 2 bases at J, with 11 bases between. Germline V CDR1 and CDR2: MNHGY, SAAAGT. CDR3 length: 14 residues. CDR3 nucleotide sequence: TGTGCCAGCAGACCCCACGGGACTGGAAACACCATATATTTT. This sequence encodes CASRPHGTGNTIYF.

This clone was seen many times. V gene TRBV7-9 combines with J gene TRBJ2-1; 14 bases map to TRBD2. The J segment lost 8 bases and the V segment lost 5 bases, leaving 5 bases of the junction unmatched. This CDR3 has 15 amino acids. In germline, CDR1 is SEHNR, CDR2 FQNEAQ (reference sequence). DNA of the CDR3: TGTGCCAGCAGCCTGACTAGCGGGGGGGCATATGAGCAGTTCTTC. Protein sequence: CASSLTSGGAYEQFF.

Ten or more counts support this clone. The chain joins TRBV4-2 to TRBJ1-1, with D perhaps matching TRBD1 (5 bases). In germline, CDR1 is LGHNA, CDR2 YNFKEQ. Trimming pared 8 bases from V and 0 bases from J, leaving 10 bases between. The CDR3 has 13 amino acids. In nucleotides, the CDR3 is TGTGCCAGCGGGGGGACTCTGAACACTGAAGCTTTCTTT. Its protein product is CASGGTLNTEAFF.

This clone occurred many times. The chain combines TRBV4-1 with TRBJ1-5; maybe TRBD1 (5 bases). V lost 0 bases to trimming and J lost 6 bases, with 12 bases between them. The CDR3 has 15 amino acids. CDR1 is MGHRA, CDR2 YSYEKL, per germline. In DNA, the CDR3 is TGCGCCAGCAGCCAAGATCTTCAGGGAGGTCAGCCCCAGCATTTT. Its protein product is CASSQDLQGGQPQHF.

This clone appeared many times. The chain uses TRBV28 and TRBJ1-2, with 9 bases fitting TRBD1. V was clipped by 4 bases and J by 8 bases; unmatched bases: 8. From germline, CDR1 is MDHEN and CDR2 SYDVKM. This CDR3 spans 14 amino acids. CDR3 protein: CASSYRGHGYGYTF. As DNA, the CDR3 is TGTGCCAGCAGTTACAGGGGGCATGGGTACGGCTACACCTTC.

This clone was observed many times. The chain links TRBV6-5 to TRBJ1-2, with TRBD1 matching 9 bases. This CDR3 region has 15 residues. Germline V gene data show CDR1 as MNHEY and CDR2 as SVGAGI. Unmatched junction bases numbered 11, after V lost 6 bases and J lost 6 bases. The CDR3 nucleotides are TGTGCCAGCAGCCGGGGACAGGGTGACTCTGATGGCTACACCTTC. Its translation is CASSRGQGDSDGYTF.

At least ten counts were recorded for this clone. V usage is TRBV7-7 and J usage is TRBJ1-2; 8 bases fit TRBD1. CDR1 is SSHAT and CDR2 is FNYEAQ in the germline V gene (reference sequence). The length of the CDR3 is 12 residues. Trimming took 2 bases from V and 9 from J; bases not matched to a gene: 2. CDR3 DNA sequence: TGTGCCAGCAGCTTACAGGGGGCAAGCTACACCTTC. Its translation is CASSLQGASYTF.

This clone appeared many times. This chain uses TRBV7-9 with TRBJ1-4; TRBD1 aligns across 7 bases. Germline CDR1 is SEHNR and CDR2 is FQNEAQ (reference sequence). The CDR3 covers 15 residues. Losses at the gene ends were 1 base for V and 4 bases for J; bases not matched to a gene: 3. Written as DNA, the CDR3 is TGTGCCAGCAGCTTAGGAGGGGGCCTTAATGAAAAACTGTTTTTT. This sequence encodes CASSLGGGLNEKLFF.

This clone has at least ten counts. This chain uses TRBV19 with TRBJ1-5, with 9 nucleotides matching TRBD1. The CDR3 contains 17 residues. V was clipped by 0 bases and J by 2 bases; unmatched bases: 5. The germline V gene encodes CDR1 LNHDA and CDR2 SQIVND (reference sequence). CDR3 sequence (DNA): TGTGCCAGTAGTATAGATTTAAGACAGGGGGGCAATCAGCCCCAGCATTTT. This translates into CASSIDLRQGGNQPQHF.

This clone was picked up many times. The genes are TRBV9 and TRBJ2-3; D is ambiguous. V was clipped by 1 base and J by 5 bases, with 8 bases between them. Germline CDR1 is SGDLS and CDR2 is YYNGEE. The CDR3 has 13 residues. CDR3 coding DNA: TGTGCCAGCAGCGTATACCGCGAAGATACGCAGTATTTT. Amino acid sequence: CASSVYREDTQYF.

Ten or more counts support this clone. J is TRBJ2-7 and V is TRBV28; D unresolved. CDR1 and CDR2 from the germline V gene are MDHEN and SYDVKM. The CDR3 spans 11 residues. V was cut by 6 bases and J by 3 bases, with 6 bases left in between. The CDR3: CASSPNYEQYF. CDR3 bases: TGTGCCAGCAGCCCAAACTACGAGCAGTACTTC.

This clone occurred many times. This chain uses TRBV28 with TRBJ2-3, with 13 bases identical to TRBD2. The CDR3 has 18 amino acids. Germline CDR1 and CDR2: MDHEN and SYDVKM. V lost 3 bases and J lost 6; bases outside the gene matches: 12. CDR3 coding DNA: TGTGCCAGCAGTTTGCGCCGGACTAGCGGGGGATCAGGGGATACGCAGTATTTT. Translating it yields CASSLRRTSGGSGDTQYF. Supplemented by reference TRBV28 and TRBJ2-3, the full variable domain reads DVKVTQSSRYLVKRTGEKVFLECVQDMDHENMFWYRQDPGLGLRLIYFSYDVKMKEKGDIPEGYSVSREKKERFSLILESASTNQTSMYLCASSLRRTSGGSGDTQYFGPGTRLTVL.

In this sample, this clone turned up many times. V usage is TRBV6-5 and J usage is TRBJ1-1; a possible D gene is TRBD1 (5 bases). Germline V gene sequence: CDR1 MNHEY, CDR2 SVGAGI. The length of the CDR3 is 11 residues. V lost 8 bases and J lost 5, with 9 bases in between. The CDR3: CASGGRTEAFF. CDR3 in DNA: TGTGCCAGCGGGGGGAGAACTGAAGCTTTCTTT.

Many counts were recorded for this clone. The rearrangement uses TRBV12-5 and TRBJ1-5, with 9 bases that match TRBD1. The V and J ends lost 4 bases and 3 bases, in that order; junction bases with no gene match: 7. The CDR3 is made up of 16 amino acids. CDR1 LGHNT and CDR2 FRNRAP come from the germline V gene. The CDR3 region has the DNA TGTGCTAGTGGTTGGACACAGGGGGCGAACAATCAGCCCCAGCATTTT. It yields the protein CASGWTQGANNQPQHF.

This clone was detected ten times or more. The chain employs TRBV27 and TRBJ1-5; TRBD1 aligns across 7 bases. The V segment lost 6 bases and the J segment 5 bases; nucleotides outside the gene matches: 7. Germline V gene data show CDR1 as MNHEY and CDR2 as SMNVEV (reference sequence). The CDR3 sequence is 14 residues long. In nucleotides, the CDR3 is TGTGCCAGCAGCAGGGGACAGAGAGATCAGCCCCAGCATTTT. Protein product: CASSRGQRDQPQHF.

This clone showed up many times. The V gene is TRBV18, the J gene TRBJ1-2; 7 bases line up with TRBD1. The CDR3 loop spans 15 amino acids. Germline V gene lookup returns CDR1 KGHSH and CDR2 LQKENI. The junction had 9 bases not matched to a gene; V was cut back by 2 bases and J by 6 bases. CDR3 in amino acids: CASSPNTLGTDGYTF. The CDR3 nucleotides read TGTGCCAGCTCACCAAATACACTCGGGACAGATGGCTACACCTTC.

This clone was seen repeatedly, ten times or more. The chain couples TRBV2 to TRBJ1-1; D gene unclear. Per germline, CDR1 SNHLY and CDR2 FYNNEI. The germline V and J ends were trimmed by 6 bases and 1 base, with 9 bases remaining between them. The CDR3 length is 13 residues. CDR3 coding DNA: TGTGCCAGCAGCCACAGCCCGAACACTGAAGCTTTCTTT. Its protein is CASSHSPNTEAFF.

This clone was counted at least ten times. This sequence joins TRBV13 and TRBJ2-7; the D is unclear. CDR1 is PRHDT and CDR2 is FYEKMQ in the germline V gene (reference sequence). The CDR3 is made up of 12 amino acids. V lost 6 bases, J lost 6 bases, and 12 bases lay in between. The CDR3 DNA reads as TGTGCCAGCAGGGTTTTTCGGAGCGAGCAGTACTTC. Residues: CASRVFRSEQYF. Using reference TRBV13 and TRBJ2-7 for the parts outside the CDR3, the full variable domain is AAGVIQSPRHLIKEKRETATLKCYPIPRHDTVYWYQQGPGQDPQFLISFYEKMQSDKGSIPDRFSAQQFSDYHSELNMSSLELGDSALYFCASRVFRSEQYFGPGTRLTVT.